This entry is about one T cell receptor (beta chain). The data derive from a study of blood T cell repertoires in COVID-19. Study overall: COVID-19 samples collected from the United States, Italy and Spain covered acute and convalescent phases. PBMCs, B-cell-depleted T cells, or T cells provided the cDNA or gDNA that made up the material.

The V segment lost 4 bases and the J segment 4 bases; nucleotides outside the gene matches: 3. Germline V gene sequence: CDR1 SGHDT, CDR2 YYEEEE. The CDR3 is made up of 14 amino acids. One Seattle source followed patients from active infection through their disease course. Authors' processing steps: How many nucleated cells were present was estimated from reference gene primer amplification. Produced via immunoSEQ multiplex PCR; TCRdb's table is partial and in-frame only. The DNA gave D and trimming, while V, J and clone size come from that table. The repertoire has approximately 51,000 clones, about 89% of them found once; the top ten carry around 2%.

The V and J genes are TRBV5-6 and TRBJ2-4, with TRBD1 matching over 9 bases. The receptor's source is an elderly woman with COVID-19, enrolled during active disease. Sequenced sample: peripheral blood. This CDR3 reads CASSPGTGKNIQYF. The DNA of the CDR3 is TGTGCCAGCAGCCCTGGGACAGGGAAAAACATTCAGTACTTC.